These 16 T cell receptor beta chains share one sample of origin, sequenced in a study of technical replicates of blood from a handful of donors. Clones were read by immunoSEQ multiplex PCR, and TCRdb kept only the in-frame ones, dropping some. The sample contains approximately 79,000 clones, roughly 91% of which appear only once. Sequenced input: T cells isolated from PBMCs. These receptors originate from a human donor in good health.

DNA of the CDR3: TGCAGCGCCTTGGCCTCCTTGTCAGATGGCTACACCTTC. Translating it yields CSALASLSDGYTF. The chain links TRBV29-1 to TRBJ1-2, with no clear D. CDR1 SQVTM and CDR2 ANQGSEA come from the germline V gene. The CDR3 sequence is 13 residues long. Trimming left V 7 bases short and J 6 bases short, with 18 bases between.

J is TRBJ1-1 and V is TRBV30, with 7 bases fitting TRBD1. CDR3 length equals 13 residues. Germline V gene lookup returns CDR1 GTSNPN and CDR2 SVGIG (reference sequence). Germline trimming cut 3 bases from V and 5 bases from J; bases unmatched to any gene: 6. The CDR3 coding sequence is TGTGCCTGGAGCGAACAGGGGTGGACTGAAGCTTTCTTT. Its translation is CAWSEQGWTEAFF.

The rearrangement uses TRBV27 and TRBJ2-1; 7 bases match TRBD1. CDR3 length: 15 residues. Germline CDR1 MNHEY, CDR2 SMNVEV (reference sequence). V shed 7 bases and J 4 bases; nucleotides not matched to a gene: 10. CDR3 in amino acids: CASTFRQGVYNEQFF. The DNA for the CDR3 is TGTGCCAGCACCTTCCGGCAGGGGGTTTACAATGAGCAGTTCTTC.

The gene calls are TRBV7-9 and TRBJ1-4, with D tentatively TRBD1 (6 bases). This CDR3 has 12 residues. Looked up from germline, CDR1 is SEHNR and CDR2 is FQNEAQ (reference sequence). With 8 bases removed from V and 4 bases from J, the gap between germline ends came to 8 bases. The chain's CDR3 is CASGQINEKLFF. In nucleotides, the CDR3 is TGTGCCAGCGGACAGATTAATGAAAAACTGTTTTTT.

The gene calls are TRBV11-2 and TRBJ2-5; 7 bases align to TRBD1. Germline trimming cut 8 bases from V and 5 bases from J; bases unmatched to any gene: 8. From germline, CDR1 is SGHAT and CDR2 FQNNGV. The length of the CDR3 is 13 residues. The CDR3 reads CASGWTGGETQYF. The CDR3 coding sequence is TGTGCCAGCGGGTGGACAGGCGGGGAGACCCAGTACTTC.

The chain employs TRBV29-1 and TRBJ2-5, with D perhaps TRBD2 (6 bases). The CDR3 contains 14 residues. V dropped 3 bases and J dropped 4 bases, with 15 bases sitting between them. Germline values: CDR1 SQVTM, CDR2 ANQGSEA. The CDR3 sequence is CSVDGTRDLETQYF. CDR3 sequence (DNA): TGCAGCGTTGATGGTACGCGGGATCTAGAGACCCAGTACTTC.

The rearrangement uses TRBV9 and TRBJ1-1; no reliable D call. The CDR3 is made up of 13 amino acids. The V end was cut by 2 bases, the J end by 1 base, with 6 bases between. Germline values: CDR1 SGDLS, CDR2 YYNGEE. CDR3 nucleotides: TGTGCCAGCAGCGTTACGAGGAACACTGAAGCTTTCTTT. Protein: CASSVTRNTEAFF.

The chain uses TRBV11-3 and TRBJ2-5; 7 positions match TRBD2. The CDR3 covers 14 residues. Germline V CDR1 and CDR2: SGHNT, YENEEA. Losses at the gene ends were 3 bases for V and 4 bases for J; bases not matched to a gene: 5. The CDR3 here is CASSLGGPGETQYF. The CDR3 DNA follows: TGTGCCAGCAGCTTGGGAGGGCCAGGAGAGACCCAGTACTTC.

The genes are TRBV4-2 and TRBJ2-3; D unclear. The V gene lost 0 bases and the J gene lost 1 base, with 23 bases spanning the gap. CDR3 length equals 20 residues. Germline lookup yields CDR1 LGHNA and CDR2 YNFKEQ. CDR3 DNA: TGTGCCAGCAGCCAAGATTTCCGGTGGTCGGGTGGGTCTGGCACAGATACGCAGTATTTT. This encodes CASSQDFRWSGGSGTDTQYF.

This rearrangement joins TRBV29-1 to TRBJ2-7; TRBD2 matches at 11 bases. This CDR3 contains 14 residues. Germline CDR1 and CDR2: SQVTM and ANQGSEA. Losses at the gene ends were 4 bases for V and 3 bases for J; bases not matched to a gene: 5. The CDR3 nucleotides are TGCAGCGTTGTCAGGCTAGCGGGAGGCTACGAGCAGTACTTC. This translates into CSVVRLAGGYEQYF.

This sequence joins TRBV5-8 and TRBJ1-4, with D unclear. This CDR3 region has 13 residues. V dropped 0 bases and J dropped 8 bases, with 8 bases sitting between them. Germline loops: CDR1 SGHTS, CDR2 YDEGEE. In DNA form, the CDR3 reads TGTGCCAGCAGCTTGGGGGCAGTAGAAAAACTGTTTTTT. This sequence encodes CASSLGAVEKLFF.

As for this clone: The same CDR3 also results from other DNA sequences found in this sample. The rearrangement uses TRBV18 and TRBJ2-7; 8 nucleotides agree with TRBD1. Germline CDR1 is KGHSH and CDR2 is LQKENI. Germline trimming cut 4 bases from V and 7 bases from J; bases unmatched to any gene: 9. CDR3 size: 14 residues. The CDR3 loop reads CASSQGQGRGEQYF. The CDR3 nucleotides read TGTGCCAGCTCACAAGGACAGGGCCGCGGAGAGCAGTACTTC.

The sample holds one count of this clone. The V call is TRBV21-1, the J call TRBJ2-1; the table calls TRBD2, which could not be checked here. TRBV21-1 is tagged as a pseudogene. CDR3 length: 17 residues. CDR3 region: CASSKGKASGLDNEQFF. The CDR3 region has the DNA TGTGCCAGCAGCAAAGGTAAGGCTAGCGGGTTGGACAATGAGCAGTTCTTC.

The J gene is TRBJ2-2, the V gene TRBV7-8; 7 nucleotides line up with TRBD2. The CDR3 sequence is 14 residues long. Germline loops: CDR1 SGHVS, CDR2 FQNEAQ. V lost 3 bases, J lost 7 bases, and 5 bases stayed unmatched. CDR3 protein: CASSLGGSVGELFF. The DNA of the CDR3 is TGTGCCAGCAGCTTGGGAGGGAGTGTCGGGGAGCTGTTTTTT. The full variable domain, completed using reference TRBV7-8 and TRBJ2-2, is GAGVSQSPRYKVAKRGQDVALRCDPISGHVSLFWYQQALGQGPEFLTYFQNEAQLDKSGLPSDRFFAERPEGSVSTLKIQRTQQEDSAVYLCASSLGGSVGELFFGEGSRLTVL.

CDR3 coding DNA: TGTGCCAGCAGTACGAGGTTAAACACTGAAGCTTTCTTT. The encoded protein is CASSTRLNTEAFF. The chain is built from TRBV27 and TRBJ1-1; no clear D gene. The CDR3 has 13 amino acids. Germline values: CDR1 MNHEY, CDR2 SMNVEV (reference sequence). The germline V and J ends were trimmed by 5 bases and 2 bases, with 9 bases remaining between them.

V is TRBV27 and J is TRBJ1-2; TRBD1 agrees at 7 bases. V lost 2 bases and J lost 6; bases outside the gene matches: 9. The CDR3 has 15 amino acids. Germline values: CDR1 MNHEY, CDR2 SMNVEV (reference sequence). CDR3 protein: CASSLNGQVPNGYTF. As DNA, the CDR3 is TGTGCCAGCAGTTTAAACGGACAGGTACCTAATGGCTACACCTTC.